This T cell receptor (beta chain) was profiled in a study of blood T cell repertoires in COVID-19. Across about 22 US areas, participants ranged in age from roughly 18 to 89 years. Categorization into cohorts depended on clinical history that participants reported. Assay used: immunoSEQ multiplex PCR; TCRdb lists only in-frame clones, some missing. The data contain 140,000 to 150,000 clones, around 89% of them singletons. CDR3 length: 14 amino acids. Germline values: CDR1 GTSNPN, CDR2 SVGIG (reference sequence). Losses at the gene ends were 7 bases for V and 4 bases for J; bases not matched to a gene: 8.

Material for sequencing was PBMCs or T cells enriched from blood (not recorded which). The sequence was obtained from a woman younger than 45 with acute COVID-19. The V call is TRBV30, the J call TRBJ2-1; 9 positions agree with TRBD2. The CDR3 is CALLGAGGYNEQFF. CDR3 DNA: TGTGCCTTGCTGGGAGCGGGAGGTTACAATGAGCAGTTCTTC.